The present TCR beta chain was sequenced within a study of T cell changes during pregnancy in multiple sclerosis. The assay was immunoSEQ multiplex PCR, and TCRdb's table has in-frame clones only and misses some. The profile shows fewer than 50,000 clones, approximately 94% of them singletons. Germline V gives CDR1 LNHDA, CDR2 SQIVND (reference sequence). The CDR3 contains 15 residues. V was clipped by 3 bases and J by 3 bases; unmatched bases: 8. The chain couples TRBV19 to TRBJ2-7, with 7 positions matching TRBD1. The sequence was collected from a female donor with multiple sclerosis, enrolled in a pregnancy study. The source material was CD8+ T cells from peripheral blood mononuclear cells, sampled before pregnancy. The CDR3 loop is CASSIDRVPFYEQYF. The DNA of the CDR3 is TGTGCCAGTAGTATCGACAGGGTTCCTTTCTACGAGCAGTACTTC.